This TCR beta chain was found in a study of response to subunit inactivated influenza vaccine. Study-level points and caveats: The authors proposed limited new T cell recruitment per seasonal influenza vaccination.

MiXCR, run by TCRdb on the RT-PCR reads, gives a single entry per CDR3 protein. The table records 630,000 or so distinct CDR3 sequences, about a sixth of them present only once. The CDR3 contains 14 residues. From germline, CDR1 is LGHNA and CDR2 YNFKEQ. V shed 4 bases, J shed 2 bases, and the junction held 4 bases outside the gene matches. Notes on this clonotype: Its antigen is unidentified.

J is TRBJ1-2 and V is TRBV4-2; 7 nucleotides match TRBD1. This TCR derives from a man aged 50 to 60 who received an inactivated influenza vaccine. The input for sequencing was PBMCs from blood, taken 11 to 12 days after vaccination. In nucleotides, the CDR3 is TGTGCCAGCAGCCCCGACAGGGCGAACTATGGCTACACCTTC. Translating gives CASSPDRANYGYTF.